This T cell receptor beta chain was identified in a study of blood T cell repertoires in COVID-19. On the study more broadly: Spain, Italy and the United States supplied samples that represented acute and convalescent COVID-19.

Some clones are missing from TCRdb's copy, which holds only in-frame ones; the method was immunoSEQ multiplex PCR. Of 130,000 to 150,000 clones in the sample, approximately 84% were seen once. Between the trimmed V and J ends, which lost 7 bases and 3 bases, there was a span of 13 bases. This CDR3 is 14 amino acids long. Germline V gene lookup returns CDR1 WSHSY and CDR2 SAAADI. J is TRBJ2-1 and V is TRBV10-2; tentatively, D is TRBD2 (6 bases). The TCR originated in a woman aged 60-70 years with acute or convalescent COVID-19. The material sequenced was peripheral blood. The CDR3 nucleotides are TGCGCCAGCACGAAGGGAGCGGGCTACAATGAGCAGTTCTTC. This gives the protein CASTKGAGYNEQFF.